This TCR beta chain was recorded in a study of persistence of HIV-infected CD4 T cells. For the study at large: CD4+ T cells responding to CMV or HIV-1 Gag were isolated. General observations from the study: Antigen-responding cells were enriched for degenerate expanded CDR3beta sequences.

The stimulus was lysate of CMV-infected fibroblasts, around 9.3 ug/mL. Sorted nonresponding memory CD4+ T cells were CD40L-negative, CD69-negative, CD45RO-high. Undetectable plasma HIV-1 RNA below 50 copies/mL lasted at least 4 years. This was the immunoSEQ version 4 assay in survey mode. Sequencing used immunoSEQ multiplex PCR; TCRdb keeps in-frame clones, though not all of them. The table has tens of thousands of clones, 78% seen once. Of note for this clone: Antigen unknown.

The CDR3 is 12 residues long. The V gene lost 4 bases and the J gene lost 5 bases, with 11 bases spanning the gap. Germline CDR1 reads SQVTM; CDR2 reads ANQGSEA. The chain combines TRBV29-1 with TRBJ1-2; D is undetermined. The receptor's source is an adult woman with HIV who was CMV-seropositive. This specimen was CD4+ T cells sorted from PBMCs after approximately 20-hour stimulation, taken from a patient who received antiretroviral therapy. CDR3 protein: CSVGAGPYGYTF. Here the CDR3 DNA reads TGCAGCGTTGGGGCCGGCCCTTATGGCTACACCTTC.